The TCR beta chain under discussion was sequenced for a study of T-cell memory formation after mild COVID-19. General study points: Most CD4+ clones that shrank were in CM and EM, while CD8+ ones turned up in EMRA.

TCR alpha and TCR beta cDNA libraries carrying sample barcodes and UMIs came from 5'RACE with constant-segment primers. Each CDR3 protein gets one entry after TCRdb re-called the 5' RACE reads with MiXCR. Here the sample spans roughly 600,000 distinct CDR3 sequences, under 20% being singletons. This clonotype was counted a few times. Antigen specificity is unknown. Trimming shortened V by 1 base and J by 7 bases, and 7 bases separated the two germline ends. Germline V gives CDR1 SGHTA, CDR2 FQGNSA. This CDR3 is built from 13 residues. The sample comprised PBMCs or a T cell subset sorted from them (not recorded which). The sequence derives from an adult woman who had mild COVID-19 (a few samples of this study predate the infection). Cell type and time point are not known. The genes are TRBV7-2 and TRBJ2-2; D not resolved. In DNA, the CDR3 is TGTGCCAGCAGCTTAGACGTTGTCGGGGAGCTGTTTTTT. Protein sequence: CASSLDVVGELFF.